This entry features one T cell receptor (beta chain) sequence. The antigen is unknown. DNA at 200 ng, about 30,000 T cell genomes, went into sorted-subset replicate PCRs. Produced via immunoSEQ multiplex PCR; TCRdb's table is partial and in-frame only. This repertoire shows about 2.3 million clones, 80% to 95% found once; its top ten account for around 0.4%. CDR1 MNHNS and CDR2 SASEGT come from the germline V gene. V lost 7 bases and J lost 0, with 8 bases in between. The CDR3 consists of 13 residues. The sample belongs to a study of shared clonotypes between healthy human individuals. Study-level points and caveats: Around 5% of naive CD4 clonotypes were common to a handful of donors. Larger estimated richness was generally recorded for naive subsets relative to memory subsets.

The sample taken for sequencing was naive CD4+ T cells from PBMCs. The subset is: CD45RA+ positively selected. The gene calls are TRBV6-1 and TRBJ2-3; no firm D call. The TCR was taken from a young man in good health. Some clones in this sample may be carry-over from other donors' samples. Written as DNA, the CDR3 is TGTGCCAGCAATCATGGTAGCACAGATACGCAGTATTTT. It yields the protein CASNHGSTDTQYF.